These 7 T cell receptor beta chains were all obtained from the same sample, sequenced in a study of beta chain features in type 1 diabetes (dated by TCRdb to 2016 to 2019). Library generation was performed with the immunoSEQ multiplex PCR assay. The High Capacity cDNA Reverse Transcription Kit was used to reverse transcribe all of the isolated RNA, meaning that expressed TCRB transcripts were what got sequenced. TCRdb provides this immuneACCESS table in a form limited to in-frame rearrangements. Some clones are lacking; in checked studies, under half of them reflect an unresolved V gene, and why the rest are absent is not known. In all, the sample holds about 360,000 clones, and over 10% of those were seen once. In total, the top ten clones hold about 0.018% of the sample. Sequenced material: naive CD4+ T cells from blood. The cell subset or site label of this sample denotes: true naive CD4+ T cells. The source of these receptors is a man aged 18 to 30 in good health.

This clone was found a few times. This sequence joins TRBV18 and TRBJ2-7; a possible D gene is TRBD2 (6 bases). The CDR3 extends over 14 amino acids. Per the germline V gene, CDR1 is KGHSH and CDR2 is LQKENI. V lost 3 bases to trimming and J lost 2 bases, with 11 bases between them. This CDR3 reads CASSPGLLTYEQYF. CDR3 coding DNA: TGTGCCAGCTCACCGGGACTCCTTACCTACGAGCAGTACTTC.

This clone showed up just a few times. The V call is TRBV5-4, the J call TRBJ1-1, with 9 bases fitting TRBD1. Germline values: CDR1 SGHNT, CDR2 YYREEE (reference sequence). Trimming at V came to 1 base and at J to 3 bases, leaving 4 bases not matched to a gene. CDR3 size: 15 residues. Here the CDR3 reads CASSLTGGRYTEAFF. As DNA, the CDR3 is TGTGCCAGCAGCTTGACAGGGGGCCGGTACACTGAAGCTTTCTTT. Combining the CDR3 with reference TRBV5-4 and TRBJ1-1 gives the whole variable domain ETGVTQSPTHLIKTRGQQVTLRCSSQSGHNTVSWYQQALGQGPQFIFQYYREEENGRGNFPPRFSGLQFPNYSSELNVNALELDDSALYLCASSLTGGRYTEAFFGQGTRLTVV.

V gene TRBV29-1 combines with J gene TRBJ1-4; D not certain. This CDR3 has 13 residues. Trimming took 6 bases from V and 0 from J, leaving 8 bases between them. CDR1 SQVTM and CDR2 ANQGSEA come from the germline V gene. CDR3 sequence (DNA): TGCAGCGTGATGAGGGCAACTAATGAAAAACTGTTTTTT. Its protein is CSVMRATNEKLFF. Full variable domain (outside the CDR3, taken from reference TRBV29-1 and TRBJ1-4): SAVISQKPSRDICQRGTSLTIQCQVDSQVTMMFWYRQQPGQSLTLIATANQGSEATYESGFVIDKFPISRPNLTFSTLTVSNMSPEDSSIYLCSVMRATNEKLFFGSGTQLSVL.

This chain uses TRBV29-1 with TRBJ1-4; 8 nucleotides line up with TRBD1. CDR3 length: 14 residues. V shed 4 bases and J 8 bases; nucleotides not matched to a gene: 9. Germline V lookup: CDR1 SQVTM, CDR2 ANQGSEA. CDR3: CSVAVDRVTEKLFF. CDR3 nucleotides: TGCAGCGTTGCGGTGGACAGGGTAACGGAAAAACTGTTTTTT.

The rearrangement uses TRBV28 and TRBJ2-3; TRBD2 is a possible D gene (6 bases). CDR1 is MDHEN and CDR2 is SYDVKM in the germline V gene. The length of the CDR3 is 15 residues. The V end was cut by 9 bases, the J end by 2 bases, with 18 bases between. CDR3 protein: CASTKGTPTTDTQYF. The CDR3 bases are TGTGCCAGTACCAAAGGGACTCCTACCACAGATACGCAGTATTTT.

This clone came up a few times. The chain is built from TRBV30 and TRBJ2-6, with 8 bases identical to TRBD1. Germline V gives CDR1 GTSNPN, CDR2 SVGIG (reference sequence). The CDR3 totals 15 residues. J gave up 2 bases and V 2 bases, and 2 bases lay outside the gene matches. The CDR3 DNA follows: TGTGCCTGGAGTCCAGGGGGCACTGGGGCCAACGTCCTGACTTTC. Its translation is CAWSPGGTGANVLTF.

This clone was seen more than once but under ten times. The rearrangement links TRBV4-1 to TRBJ1-2; D is perhaps TRBD1 (5 bases). CDR3 size: 16 residues. The germline V and J ends were trimmed by 0 bases and 1 base, with 12 bases remaining between them. Germline CDR1 and CDR2: MGHRA and YSYEKL. The CDR3, as DNA: TGCGCCAGCAGCCAAGATCCGACCGGGGGTAACTATGGCTACACCTTC. This sequence encodes CASSQDPTGGNYGYTF.